One and the same sample provided the 2 T cell receptor beta chains below, sequenced in a study of identical twins. TCRdb recomputed calls from the 5' RACE reads with MiXCR, one row per CDR3 protein. The profile covers around 370,000 distinct CDR3 sequences, with around 9% appearing a single time and 8% to 9.5% taken by the ten largest. Material for sequencing was naive T cells sorted from blood. The receptors here all came from a woman between 50 and 59 years old in good health.

A few counts support this clonotype. The chain is built from TRBV4-2 and TRBJ2-1; the D call may be TRBD1 or TRBD2 (6 bases each). V lost 1 base and J lost 8, with 12 bases in between. CDR1 and CDR2 from the germline V gene are LGHNA and YNFKEQ. The CDR3 has 14 amino acids. The CDR3 region has the DNA TGTGCCAGCAGCCAAGGTGGGGGGCCGGATGAGCAGTTCTTC. This sequence encodes CASSQGGGPDEQFF.

Only a few counts were recorded for this clonotype. The chain employs TRBV12-3 or TRBV12-4 and TRBJ1-2; D is perhaps TRBD1 (5 bases). V lost 3 bases, J lost 8 bases, and 13 bases lay in between. The CDR3 extends over 13 amino acids. CDR3 sequence: CASSFQGAKGYTF. The CDR3, as DNA: TGTGCCAGCAGTTTCCAAGGGGCAAAAGGCTACACCTTC.